This entry describes one T cell receptor (beta chain). Antigen: not known. This specimen comes from a study of post-analysis software for immune sequencing data. Study summary: Recorded disease courses covered relapsing-remitting, secondary progressive and progressive-relapsing multiple sclerosis. Some patients had no subtype annotation. Study-level points and caveats: Comparison of patients with controls showed about 5 TRBV segments more frequent in patients, TRBV5-6, TRBV5-1 and TRBV20-1 among them. Compared against controls, patients with multiple sclerosis displayed significantly lower normalized Chao1 diversity.

The CDR3 runs 14 residues. J gave up 5 bases and V 3 bases, and 3 bases lay outside the gene matches. Every TCR beta cDNA library bore unique molecular identifiers. TCRdb re-called the PCR reads through MiXCR, storing one row per CDR3 protein. This table holds roughly 670,000 distinct CDR3 sequences, 55% to 60% found once. The clonotype originates from a girl aged 2-10 years with multiple sclerosis. Sequencing was done on a sample of blood. The chain is built from TRBV12-3 or TRBV12-4 and TRBJ2-1, with 8 positions matching TRBD2. In nucleotides, the CDR3 is TGTGCCAGCAGTTTTTCGGGGGGGGACAATGAGCAGTTCTTC. This codes for CASSFSGGDNEQFF.